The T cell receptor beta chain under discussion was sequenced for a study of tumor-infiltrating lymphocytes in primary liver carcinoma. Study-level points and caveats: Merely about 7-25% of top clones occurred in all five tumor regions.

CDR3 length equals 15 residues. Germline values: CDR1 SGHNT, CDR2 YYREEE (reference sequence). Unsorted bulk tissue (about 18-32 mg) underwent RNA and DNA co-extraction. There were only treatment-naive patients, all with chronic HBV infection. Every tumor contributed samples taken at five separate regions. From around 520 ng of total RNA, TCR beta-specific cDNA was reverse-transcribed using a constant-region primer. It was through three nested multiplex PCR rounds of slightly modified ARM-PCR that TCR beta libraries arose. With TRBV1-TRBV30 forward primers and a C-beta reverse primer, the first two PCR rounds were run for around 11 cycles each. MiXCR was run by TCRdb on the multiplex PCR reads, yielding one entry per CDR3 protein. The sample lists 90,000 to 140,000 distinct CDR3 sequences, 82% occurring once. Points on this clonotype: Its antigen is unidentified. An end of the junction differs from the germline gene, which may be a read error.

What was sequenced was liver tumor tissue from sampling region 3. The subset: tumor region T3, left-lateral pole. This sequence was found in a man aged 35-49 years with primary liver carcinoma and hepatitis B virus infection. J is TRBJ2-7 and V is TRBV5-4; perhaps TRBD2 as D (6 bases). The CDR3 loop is CANSQTGTGINEQYF. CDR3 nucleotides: TGTGCCAACAGCCAAACCGGGACTGGGATCAACGAGCAGTACTTC.